This T cell receptor beta chain is from a study of metastatic and nonmetastatic thyroid tumors. In the study overall: Comparative analysis of repertoires was undertaken across blood and tumor or nodule tissue obtained from malignant and benign thyroid patients.

Each patient came to thyroid surgery without any prior treatment (of any kind). TCRdb re-called the PCR reads via MiXCR. Of under 20,000 clones in the sample, 3.5% to 4.5% were seen once. V was cut by 0 bases and J by 6 bases, with 8 bases left in between. The CDR3 is 12 amino acids. Germline loops: CDR1 DFQATT, CDR2 SNEGSKA (reference sequence). The rearrangement uses TRBV20-1 and TRBJ1-1; no firm D call. This sequence originates from a female donor with papillary thyroid cancer or a benign thyroid nodule (not recorded which). Some clones in this sample may be carry-over from other donors' samples. The source material was tumor tissue. In DNA form, the CDR3 reads TGCAGTGCTAGAGAAGTTGGGGCTGAAGCTTTCTTT. This gives the protein CSAREVGAEAFF.